This T cell receptor (beta chain) was profiled in a study of T cells after posttransplantation cyclophosphamide. The naive gate required viable CD3+CD4+ or CD3+CD8+ cells with CCR7+CD45RA+CD45RO-CD95-CD27+CD28+ phenotype. Assay: immunoSEQ multiplex PCR; the TCRdb copy retains only in-frame clones and omits some. The sample gives under 10,000 clones, about 98% of which show up once; 0.25% is in the top ten. V gave up 0 bases and J gave up 3 bases, with 8 bases separating them. The CDR3 is made up of 14 amino acids. In germline, CDR1 is LNHDA, CDR2 SQIVND (reference sequence). The sequencing sample was made of naive CD4+ T cells sorted from PBMCs. The rearrangement uses TRBV19 and TRBJ1-2; D unresolved. This TCR was recovered from a woman in her sixties or seventies in good health, CMV-negative, and a related stem cell transplant donor. As DNA, the CDR3 is TGTGCCAGTAGTATAGATGGCAGGCACTATGGCTACACCTTC. Translation: CASSIDGRHYGYTF.